The 7 T cell receptor beta chains below all came from one sample that was sequenced in a study of blood T cell repertoires in COVID-19. The table came from immunoSEQ multiplex PCR; TCRdb's copy has only in-frame clones and leaves some out. Among hundreds of thousands of clones listed, about 94% were seen once. The sample consisted of peripheral blood. Every receptor here comes from a man aged 60-69 years with COVID-19, enrolled during active disease.

The rearrangement links TRBV29-1 to TRBJ2-3; 7 bases agree with TRBD1. Germline CDR1 and CDR2: SQVTM and ANQGSEA. After removal of 2 bases from V and 2 bases from J, the junction contained 4 bases not matched to a gene. The CDR3 contains 14 residues. CDR3 DNA sequence: TGCAGCGTTGAATCCGGACAGGACACAGATACGCAGTATTTT. Its protein product is CSVESGQDTDTQYF.

This chain joins TRBV6-2 or TRBV6-3 and TRBJ2-7, with 10 bases matching TRBD2. The CDR3 has 20 residues. V was pared by 6 bases and J by 0 bases, with 20 bases of the junction left unmatched. Germline CDR1 MNHEY, CDR2 SVGEGT. The CDR3, as DNA: TGTGCCAGCAGCTATCGCAGCGGGAGGGCCGGCCGACAGAGCTCCTACGAGCAGTACTTC. Translating it yields CASSYRSGRAGRQSSYEQYF.

The chain uses TRBV5-6 and TRBJ2-5, with D possibly matching TRBD2 (5 bases). The CDR3 is 14 residues long. Trimming pared 2 bases from V and 7 bases from J, leaving 15 bases between. Germline V gene data show CDR1 as SGHDT and CDR2 as YYEEEE. CDR3 nucleotides: TGTGCCAGCAGCTTCGACACTCCACGGGGGACCCAGTACTTC. It translates to CASSFDTPRGTQYF.

The CDR3 DNA reads as TGTGCCAGCAGCTTGAAAAACAGGAATTCACCCCTCCACTTT. Translation: CASSLKNRNSPLHF. The chain is built from TRBV5-8 and TRBJ1-6, with D perhaps TRBD1 (5 bases). The ends were cut back, 1 base at V and 7 bases at J, with 9 bases in the middle. The CDR3 sequence is 14 residues long. Germline assignment: CDR1 SGHTS and CDR2 YDEGEE.

CDR3 nucleotide sequence: TGTGCCAGCAGCGTCCTGGACAGTCCCGTCTATGGCTACACCTTC. It yields the protein CASSVLDSPVYGYTF. The chain carries TRBV9 and TRBJ1-2; D possibly corresponds to TRBD1 (6 bases). The germline gives CDR1 SGDLS, CDR2 YYNGEE. Trimming took off 2 bases at V and 4 bases at J, with 15 bases between the two ends. CDR3 length: 15 amino acids. The full variable domain, in which reference TRBV9 and TRBJ1-2 provide the parts outside the CDR3, is DSGVTQTPKHLITATGQRVTLRCSPRSGDLSVYWYQQSLDQGLQFLIQYYNGEERAKGNILERFSAQQFPDLHSELNLSSLELGDSALYFCASSVLDSPVYGYTFGSGTRLTVV.

The rearrangement joins TRBV11-2 to TRBJ2-7; D uncertain. The ends were cut back, 5 bases at V and 2 bases at J, with 13 bases in the middle. CDR1 and CDR2 from the germline V gene are SGHAT and FQNNGV. CDR3 size: 14 residues. CDR3 sequence reads: CASSPSLATYEQYF. The CDR3, as DNA: TGTGCCAGCAGCCCATCGTTAGCTACCTACGAGCAGTACTTC.

The chain couples TRBV5-1 to TRBJ1-1; D is possibly TRBD1 (5 bases). Germline loops: CDR1 SGHRS, CDR2 YFSETQ. The CDR3 is 14 amino acids. V was trimmed by 0 bases and J by 1 base, leaving 7 bases between them. This CDR3 is CASSLGQKNTEAFF. The CDR3 region has the DNA TGCGCCAGCAGCTTGGGACAGAAGAACACTGAAGCTTTCTTT.